These T cell receptor beta chains were read from a single sample in a study of radiotherapy plus CTLA-4 blockade in lung cancer. Only in-frame clones appear in the TCRdb table, and some are missing; sequencing was by immunoSEQ multiplex PCR. The sample has 40,000 or so clones, 70% to 80% seen once. Here the sequenced sample was peripheral blood, taken from a patient treated with radiotherapy plus ipilimumab. These receptors all come from a human donor with non-small cell lung cancer who had stable disease on radiotherapy plus ipilimumab. The CDR3 runs from the conserved cysteine through the conserved F or W. A D gene is named only where the DNA matches it firmly. Clone size is stated in some rows and not others, as once, few, many or a class when expanded.

TRBJ2-3 | - | once | TRBV30 | CAWSEGSSTDTQYF | TGTGCCTGGAGTGAAGGGAGTAGCACAGATACGCAGTATTTT
TRBJ2-3 | TRBD2 | - | TRBV7-2 | CASSLGLAGATDTQYF | TGTGCCAGCAGCCTCGGACTAGCGGGGGCCACAGATACGCAGTATTTT
TRBJ2-7 | - | - | TRBV4-1 | CASSQDLGPWGLQGQYF | TGCGCCAGCAGCCAAGATTTAGGGCCGTGGGGCCTCCAGGGGCAGTACTTC
TRBJ2-7 | - | - | TRBV29-1 | CSVVETHLMEQYF | TGCAGCGTTGTGGAGACCCACCTGATGGAGCAGTACTTC
TRBJ2-1 | - | - | TRBV5-5 | CASSSRLYNEQFF | TGTGCCAGCAGCTCTAGACTATACAATGAGCAGTTCTTC
TRBJ1-1 | TRBD1 | - | TRBV5-1 | CASSFQGAVTEAFF | TGCGCCAGCAGCTTTCAGGGGGCGGTCACTGAAGCTTTCTTT
TRBJ1-5 | TRBD1 | - | TRBV6-1 | CASSTQGGHQPQHF | TGTGCCAGCAGTACCCAGGGGGGACACCAGCCCCAGCATTTT
TRBJ2-1 | - | - | TRBV20-1 | CSAKPGNEQFF | TGCAGTGCTAAGCCAGGCAATGAGCAGTTCTTC
TRBJ1-2 | - | - | TRBV28 | CASTPQGLNYGYTF | TGTGCCAGCACTCCACAGGGATTGAACTATGGCTACACCTTC
TRBJ2-5 | - | - | TRBV15 | CATSRGSSGGPRGTQYF | TGTGCCACCAGCAGAGGGTCCTCCGGGGGACCGAGGGGGACCCAGTACTTC
TRBJ2-1 | - | - | TRBV19 | CASKDIYNEQFF | TGTGCCAGTAAGGACATTTACAATGAGCAGTTCTTC
TRBJ2-5 | - | - | TRBV7-9 | CASSPSGETQYF | TGTGCCAGCAGCCCGTCGGGGGAGACCCAGTACTTC
TRBJ1-5 | TRBD1 | - | TRBV7-2 | CASSYDRGHQPQHF | TGTGCCAGCAGCTACGACAGGGGGCATCAGCCCCAGCATTTT
TRBJ2-3 | - | - | TRBV7-8 | CASSLVSSYGDTQYF | TGTGCCAGCAGCTTAGTCTCTAGTTATGGGGATACGCAGTATTTT
TRBJ1-1 | - | - | TRBV19 | CASGGQYMNTEAFF | TGTGCCAGTGGCGGACAGTACATGAACACTGAAGCTTTCTTT
TRBJ2-3 | - | - | TRBV27 | CASSPPPSGADTQYF | TGTGCCAGCAGTCCCCCCCCTTCGGGGGCAGATACGCAGTATTTT
TRBJ1-2 | - | - | TRBV28 | CASKGGATVGGYTF | TGTGCCAGCAAGGGGGGGGCAACGGTAGGGGGCTACACCTTC
TRBJ1-3 | - | - | TRBV5-1 | CASSSTGYTFGNTIYF | TGCGCCAGCAGCTCTACAGGTTACACCTTTGGAAACACCATATATTTT
TRBJ2-1 | - | - | TRBV7-2 | CASSSRWLSSYNEQFF | TGTGCCAGCAGCTCCAGGTGGCTTAGCTCCTACAATGAGCAGTTCTTC
TRBJ2-5 | TRBD2 | - | TRBV7-2 | CASSIAGGLGTQYF | TGTGCCAGCTCGATAGCGGGGGGGCTGGGGACCCAGTACTTC
TRBJ2-1 | TRBD1 | - | TRBV30 | CACLGQGYNEQFF | TGTGCCTGTCTCGGACAGGGTTACAATGAGCAGTTCTTC
TRBJ2-2 | - | - | TRBV7-2 | CASSPQPQINTGELFF | TGTGCCAGCAGCCCACAACCTCAGATTAACACCGGGGAGCTGTTTTTT
TRBJ1-2 | - | - | TRBV11-2 | CASSLGSGGLGGYTF | TGTGCCAGCAGCTTAGGAAGCGGCGGGCTTGGTGGCTACACCTTC
TRBJ1-2 | TRBD1 | - | TRBV19 | CASSMVQGPHGYTF | TGTGCCAGTAGTATGGTACAGGGGCCTCATGGCTACACCTTC
TRBJ1-5 | TRBD1 | - | TRBV2 | CASRLGTGAPSQHF | TGTGCCAGCAGGTTAGGGACAGGGGCTCCCTCCCAGCATTTT
TRBJ2-1 | TRBD1 | - | TRBV11-2 | CASSGRQGARYNEQFF | TGTGCCAGCTCCGGAAGACAGGGGGCGCGTTACAATGAGCAGTTCTTC
TRBJ2-7 | - | - | TRBV5-6 | CASSYRATYEQYF | TGTGCCAGCTCCTACAGGGCCACCTACGAGCAGTACTTC
TRBJ1-2 | - | - | TRBV19 | CASSIWGDGYTF | TGTGCCAGTAGTATCTGGGGGGATGGCTACACCTTC
TRBJ2-6 | - | - | TRBV6-6 | CASRPGAGGGANVLTF | TGTGCCAGCAGGCCGGGGGCAGGGGGTGGGGCCAACGTCCTGACTTTC
TRBJ1-3 | - | - | TRBV7-2 | CASSLAGGGGNTIYF | TGTGCCAGCAGCTTAGCCGGGGGGGGTGGAAACACCATATATTTT
TRBJ1-3 | - | - | TRBV15 | CATSRDLATYSGNTIYF | TGTGCCACCAGCAGAGATCTTGCCACTTACTCTGGAAACACCATATATTTT
TRBJ1-2 | - | - | TRBV29-1 | CSVESPGDGYTF | TGCAGCGTTGAGTCACCAGGGGATGGCTACACCTTC
TRBJ2-3 | TRBD2 | - | TRBV4-1 | CASSQGLGSGNTDTQYF | TGCGCCAGCAGCCAAGGTCTCGGTAGCGGGAACACAGATACGCAGTATTTT
TRBJ2-3 | TRBD1 | few | TRBV5-1 | CASSTGDPADTQYF | TGCGCCAGCAGCACAGGGGATCCGGCAGATACGCAGTATTTT
TRBJ2-5 | - | - | TRBV10-2 | CASIPGRDQETQYF | TGCGCCAGCATCCCCGGGCGGGACCAAGAGACCCAGTACTTC
TRBJ1-2 | - | few | TRBV29-1 | CSAPGSGSGGYTF | TGCAGCGCCCCGGGATCTGGATCGGGAGGCTACACCTTC
TRBJ2-1 | - | - | TRBV6-5 | CASSTDRDTYNEQFF | TGTGCCAGCAGTACAGATCGGGACACCTACAATGAGCAGTTCTTC
TRBJ2-5 | - | - | TRBV19 | CASNGVGRAEETQYF | TGTGCCAGTAATGGGGTCGGCAGGGCCGAAGAGACCCAGTACTTC
TRBJ1-1 | - | - | TRBV7-2 | CASSSFLEAFF | TGTGCCAGCAGCTCCTTCCTGGAAGCTTTCTTT
TRBJ1-2 | TRBD1 | - | TRBV6-6 | CASSYSTTVGQFHTF | TGTGCCAGCAGTTACTCGACTACCGTGGGACAGTTTCACACCTTC
TRBJ1-5 | TRBD1 | - | TRBV30 | CAWSLGQPNQPQHF | TGTGCCTGGAGTCTGGGACAGCCGAATCAGCCCCAGCATTTT
TRBJ2-1 | - | - | TRBV7-2 | CASSLARGGEGEQFF | TGTGCCAGCAGCTTAGCGCGAGGGGGGGAGGGTGAGCAGTTCTTC
TRBJ1-3 | - | - | TRBV6-6 | CASNRVDSGNTIYF | TGTGCCAGCAACAGGGTAGATTCTGGAAACACCATATATTTT
TRBJ1-5 | TRBD1 | once | TRBV30 | CASRQGQNQPQHF | TGTGCCTCCAGACAGGGTCAAAATCAGCCCCAGCATTTT
TRBJ1-6 | TRBD1 | once | TRBV6-6 | CASNMGQGVHSPLHF | TGTGCCAGCAATATGGGACAGGGGGTTCATTCACCCCTCCACTTT
TRBJ1-2 | - | - | TRBV25-1 | CASQGADWNYGYTF | TGTGCCAGCCAAGGGGCAGACTGGAACTATGGCTACACCTTC
TRBJ2-7 | TRBD1 | few | TRBV6-6 | CATTGTGADYEQYF | TGTGCCACTACCGGGACAGGGGCCGATTACGAGCAGTACTTC